This TCR beta chain was identified during a study of human T cells and chemical hapten exposure. Study-wide results and limits: Expanded TCR counts at PT1 were positively correlated with the patch test score.

Comment on this clonotype: Its antigen is unknown. At one boundary the junction diverges from the germline segment, which might be a read error.

Unique molecular identifiers were attached to individual cDNA molecules during library preparation. TCRdb reprocessed the RACE reads with MiXCR, giving one entry per CDR3 protein. Among tens of thousands of distinct CDR3 sequences listed, about 14% were seen once. Described time point: pre-sensitization, week 0. Indicated treatment: therapeutic diphenylcyclopropenone sensitization with weekly scalp DPC. Sequencing used whole blood, obtained in connection with sensitization to the hapten diphenylcyclopropenone (DPC). The source is a woman between 50 and 59 years old with alopecia areata. Some clones in this sample may be carry-over from other donors' samples.

The CDR3 DNA is TGTGCCAGCAGTTTATCAGCCGGGGCCAACGTCCCGACTTTC. Protein sequence: CASSLSAGANVPTF. The chain is built from TRBV12-3 or TRBV12-4 and TRBJ2-6, with D possibly being TRBD1 or TRBD2 (5 bases each). The CDR3 has 14 residues.